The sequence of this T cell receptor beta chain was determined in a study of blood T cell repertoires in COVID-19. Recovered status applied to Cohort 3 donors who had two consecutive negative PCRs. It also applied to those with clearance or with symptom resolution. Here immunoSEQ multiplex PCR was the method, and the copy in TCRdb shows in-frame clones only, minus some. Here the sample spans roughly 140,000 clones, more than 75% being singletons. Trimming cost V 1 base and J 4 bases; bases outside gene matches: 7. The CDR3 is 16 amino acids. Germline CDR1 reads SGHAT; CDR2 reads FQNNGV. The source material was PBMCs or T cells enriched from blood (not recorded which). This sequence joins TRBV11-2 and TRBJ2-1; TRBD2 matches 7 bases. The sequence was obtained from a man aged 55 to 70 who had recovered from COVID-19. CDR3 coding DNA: TGTGCCAGCAGCTTAGCGGGAGGCAACCTATACAATGAGCAGTTCTTC. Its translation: CASSLAGGNLYNEQFF. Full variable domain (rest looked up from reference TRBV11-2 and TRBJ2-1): EAGVAQSPRYKIIEKRQSVAFWCNPISGHATLYWYQQILGQGPKLLIQFQNNGVVDDSQLPKDRFSAERLKGVDSTLKIQPAKLEDSAVYLCASSLAGGNLYNEQFFGPGTRLTVL.